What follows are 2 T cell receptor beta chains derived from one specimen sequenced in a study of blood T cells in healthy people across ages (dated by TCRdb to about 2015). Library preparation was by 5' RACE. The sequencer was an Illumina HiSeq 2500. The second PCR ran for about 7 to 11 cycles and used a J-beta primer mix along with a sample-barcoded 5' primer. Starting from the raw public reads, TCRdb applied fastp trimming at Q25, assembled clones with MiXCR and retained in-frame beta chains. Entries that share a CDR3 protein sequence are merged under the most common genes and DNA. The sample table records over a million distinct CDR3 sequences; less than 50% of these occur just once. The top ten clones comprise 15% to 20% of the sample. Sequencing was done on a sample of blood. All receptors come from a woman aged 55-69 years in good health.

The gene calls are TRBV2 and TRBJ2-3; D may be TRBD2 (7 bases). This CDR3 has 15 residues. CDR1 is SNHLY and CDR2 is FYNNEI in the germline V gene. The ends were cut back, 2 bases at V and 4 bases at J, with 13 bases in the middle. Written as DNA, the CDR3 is TGTGCCAGCAGTGAAAGGGGGGGGTTCCCAGATACGCAGTATTTT. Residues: CASSERGGFPDTQYF.

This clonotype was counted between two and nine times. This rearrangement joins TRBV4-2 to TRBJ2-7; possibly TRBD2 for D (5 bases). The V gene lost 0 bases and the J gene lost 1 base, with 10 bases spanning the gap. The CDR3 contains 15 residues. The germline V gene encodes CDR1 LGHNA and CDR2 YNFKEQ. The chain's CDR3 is CASSQERRSSYEQYF. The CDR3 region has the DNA TGTGCCAGCAGCCAAGAACGGAGGTCATCCTACGAGCAGTACTTC.